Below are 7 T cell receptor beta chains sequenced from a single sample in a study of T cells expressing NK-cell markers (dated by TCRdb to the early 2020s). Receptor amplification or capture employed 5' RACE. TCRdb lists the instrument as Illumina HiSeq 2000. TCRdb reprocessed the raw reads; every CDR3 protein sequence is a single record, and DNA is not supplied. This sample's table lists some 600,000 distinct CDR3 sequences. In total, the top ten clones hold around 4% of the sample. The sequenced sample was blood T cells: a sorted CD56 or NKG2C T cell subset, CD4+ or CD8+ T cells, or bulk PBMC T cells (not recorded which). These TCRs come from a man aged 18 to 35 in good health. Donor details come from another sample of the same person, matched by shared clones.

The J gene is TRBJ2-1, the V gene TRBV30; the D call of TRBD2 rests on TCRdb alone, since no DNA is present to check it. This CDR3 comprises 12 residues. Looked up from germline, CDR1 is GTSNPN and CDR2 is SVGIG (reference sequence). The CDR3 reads CAWDPLLAEQFF.

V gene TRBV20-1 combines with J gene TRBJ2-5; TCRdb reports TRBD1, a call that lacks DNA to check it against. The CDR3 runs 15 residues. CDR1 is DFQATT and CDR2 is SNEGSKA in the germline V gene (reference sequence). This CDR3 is CSATKDNRGPETQYF.

The CDR3 sequence is CASSYPRGGRGTEAFF. The chain recombines TRBV6-5 with TRBJ1-1; with no DNA, the TCRdb D assignment of TRBD1 cannot be verified. Germline CDR1 MNHEY, CDR2 SVGAGI. This CDR3 has 16 residues.

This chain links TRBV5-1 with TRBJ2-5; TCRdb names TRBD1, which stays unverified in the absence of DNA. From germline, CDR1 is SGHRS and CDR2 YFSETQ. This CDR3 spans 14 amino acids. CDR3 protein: CASSLSDREETQYF. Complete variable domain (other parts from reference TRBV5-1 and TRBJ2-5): KAGVTQTPRYLIKTRGQQVTLSCSPISGHRSVSWYQQTPGQGLQFLFEYFSETQRNKGNFPGRFSGRQFSNSRSEMNVSTLELGDSALYLCASSLSDREETQYFGPGTRLLVL.

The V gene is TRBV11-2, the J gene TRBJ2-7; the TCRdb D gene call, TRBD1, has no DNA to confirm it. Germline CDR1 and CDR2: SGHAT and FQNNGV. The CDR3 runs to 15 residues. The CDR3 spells CASSPRTGRTYEQYF.

CDR3 in amino acids: CASTSAYNEQFF. The chain employs TRBV7-8 and TRBJ2-1. This CDR3 contains 12 residues. The V gene's germline CDR1 is SGHVS and CDR2 FQNEAQ.

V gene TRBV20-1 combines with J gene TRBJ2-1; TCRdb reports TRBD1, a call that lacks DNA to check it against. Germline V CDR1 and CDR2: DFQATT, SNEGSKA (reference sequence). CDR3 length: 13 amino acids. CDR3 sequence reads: CSATSQGLDEQFF.